This TCR beta chain was obtained from a study of blood T cell repertoires in COVID-19. At the level of the study: Collection of acute and convalescent COVID-19 samples took place in the United States, Italy and Spain. T cells, B-cell-depleted T cells, or PBMCs supplied cDNA or gDNA.

Per the original methods: Using reference gene primer amplification, nucleated cell counts were estimated. The assay was immunoSEQ multiplex PCR, and TCRdb's table has in-frame clones only and misses some. V and J calls and clone size come straight from that table; D and trimming were deduced from the DNA. The sample includes some 140,000 clones, 75% to 80% seen only once; the top ten take roughly 1.7%. The CDR3 contains 14 residues. Germline V gives CDR1 MNHEY, CDR2 SMNVEV (reference sequence). With 2 bases removed from V and 5 bases from J, the gap between germline ends came to 12 bases. The J gene is TRBJ1-2, the V gene TRBV27, with a tentative D call TRBD1 (6 bases). The TCR comes from an elderly man with acute or convalescent COVID-19. Sequenced sample: peripheral blood. CDR3 nucleotide sequence: TGTGCCAGCAGTTTAATCGGCCAGGGGTATGGCTACACCTTC. Its translation: CASSLIGQGYGYTF.